This T cell receptor (beta chain) comes out of a study of blood T cell repertoires in COVID-19. This CDR3 has 16 residues. Germline assignment: CDR1 MDHEN and CDR2 SYDVKM. V was clipped by 5 bases and J by 3 bases; unmatched bases: 10. Data came from immunoSEQ multiplex PCR; TCRdb stores just in-frame clones and leaves some out. The data show around 500,000 clones, around 85% seen once. The chain uses TRBV28 and TRBJ1-5, with 7 bases identical to TRBD1. Sequenced material: PBMCs or T cells enriched from blood (not recorded which). This sequence originates from a woman aged 55-70 years who had recovered from COVID-19. The CDR3 DNA sequence: TGTGCCAGCAGTCTCCCGGGACAGAGTAACAATCAGCCCCAGCATTTT. It yields the protein CASSLPGQSNNQPQHF.